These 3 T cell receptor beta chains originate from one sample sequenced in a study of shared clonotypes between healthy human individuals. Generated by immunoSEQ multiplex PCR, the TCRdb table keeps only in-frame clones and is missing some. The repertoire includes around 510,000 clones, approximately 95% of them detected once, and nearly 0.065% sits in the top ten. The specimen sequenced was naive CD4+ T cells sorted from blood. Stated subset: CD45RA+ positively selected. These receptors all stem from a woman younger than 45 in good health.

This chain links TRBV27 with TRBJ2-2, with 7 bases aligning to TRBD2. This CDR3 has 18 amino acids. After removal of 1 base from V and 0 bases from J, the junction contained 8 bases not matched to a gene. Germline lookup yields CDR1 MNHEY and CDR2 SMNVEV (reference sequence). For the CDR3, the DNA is TGTGCCAGCAGTTTATTTGGTAGCGGGCCAGCGAACACCGGGGAGCTGTTTTTT. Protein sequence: CASSLFGSGPANTGELFF.

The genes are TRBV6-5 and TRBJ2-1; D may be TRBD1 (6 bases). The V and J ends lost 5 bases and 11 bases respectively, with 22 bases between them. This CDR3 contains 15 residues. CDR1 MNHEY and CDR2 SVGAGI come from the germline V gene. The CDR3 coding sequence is TGTGCCAGCAGTAGCTCCCTAGAGAGGGGGAATCAGCAGTTCTTC. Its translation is CASSSSLERGNQQFF.

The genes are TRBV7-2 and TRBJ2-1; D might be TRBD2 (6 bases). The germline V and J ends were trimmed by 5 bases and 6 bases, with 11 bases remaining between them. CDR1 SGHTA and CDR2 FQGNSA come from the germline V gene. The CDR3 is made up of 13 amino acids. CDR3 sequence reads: CASSTSSVNEQFF. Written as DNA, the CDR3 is TGTGCCAGCAGCACCTCTAGCGTCAATGAGCAGTTCTTC.